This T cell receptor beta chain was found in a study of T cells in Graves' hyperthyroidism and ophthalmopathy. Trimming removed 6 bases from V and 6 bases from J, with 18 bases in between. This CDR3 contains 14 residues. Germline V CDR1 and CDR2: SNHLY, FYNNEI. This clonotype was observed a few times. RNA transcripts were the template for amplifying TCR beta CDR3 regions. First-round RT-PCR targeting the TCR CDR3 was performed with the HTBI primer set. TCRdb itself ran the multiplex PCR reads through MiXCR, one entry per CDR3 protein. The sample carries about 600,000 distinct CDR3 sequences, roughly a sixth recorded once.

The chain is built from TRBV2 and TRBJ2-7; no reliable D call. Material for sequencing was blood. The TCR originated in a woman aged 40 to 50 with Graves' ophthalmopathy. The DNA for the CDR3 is TGTGCCAGCAGGCCCACCCTTCTTCGTTTCGAGCAGTACTTC. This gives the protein CASRPTLLRFEQYF.